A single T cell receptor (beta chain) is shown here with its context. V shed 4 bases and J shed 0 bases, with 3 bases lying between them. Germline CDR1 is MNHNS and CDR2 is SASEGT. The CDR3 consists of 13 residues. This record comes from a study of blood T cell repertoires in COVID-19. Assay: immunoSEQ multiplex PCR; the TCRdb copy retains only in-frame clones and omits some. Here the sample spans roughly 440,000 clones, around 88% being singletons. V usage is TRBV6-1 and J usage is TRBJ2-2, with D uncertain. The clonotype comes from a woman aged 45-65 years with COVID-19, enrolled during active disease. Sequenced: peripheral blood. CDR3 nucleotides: TGTGCCAGCAGTGGCGCGAACACCGGGGAGCTGTTTTTT. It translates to CASSGANTGELFF.